What follows are 9 T cell receptor beta chains derived from one specimen sequenced in a study of cytomegalovirus exposure and HLA in healthy donors. Amplification used 60 Vbeta primers and 13 Jbeta primers. The table came from immunoSEQ multiplex PCR; TCRdb's copy has only in-frame clones and leaves some out. In the table there are 85,000 to 130,000 clones, around 85% of which are singletons. The sequenced sample was PBMCs. All receptors derive from a man aged 55-75 years in good health and CMV-seronegative.

CDR3 nucleotide sequence: TGTGCCAGCAGTTACGGACTTTTTGGATCACCCCTCCACTTT. Encoded protein: CASSYGLFGSPLHF. The rearrangement links TRBV6-5 to TRBJ1-6; D call uncertain. Trimming took 2 bases from V and 10 from J, leaving 12 bases between them. The CDR3 has 14 amino acids. Germline V gives CDR1 MNHEY, CDR2 SVGAGI.

As regards this clone: The same CDR3 is also encoded by other DNA sequences in this sample. This rearrangement joins TRBV19 to TRBJ2-2; 7 bases line up with TRBD1. The V gene end was trimmed by 5 bases and the J gene end by 6 bases; junction bases not matched to a gene: 3. In germline, CDR1 is LNHDA, CDR2 SQIVND (reference sequence). This CDR3 has 13 amino acids. CDR3 in amino acids: CASSVDRAGELFF. The DNA of the CDR3 is TGTGCCAGTAGTGTTGACAGGGCCGGGGAGCTGTTTTTT. The variable domain in full, with the rest retrieved from reference TRBV19 and TRBJ2-2, is DGGITQSPKYLFRKEGQNVTLSCEQNLNHDAMYWYRQDPGQGLRLIYYSQIVNDFQKGDIAEGYSVSREKKESFPLTVTSAQKNPTAFYLCASSVDRAGELFFGEGSRLTVL.

The chain couples TRBV2 to TRBJ1-3; D not certain. CDR1 is SNHLY, CDR2 FYNNEI, per germline. Trimming took off 7 bases at V and 0 bases at J, with 13 bases between the two ends. The CDR3 covers 15 residues. Here the CDR3 reads CASTSQARSGNTIYF. In DNA form, the CDR3 reads TGTGCCAGCACCTCTCAGGCCCGCTCTGGAAACACCATATATTTT.

The chain has TRBV30 and TRBJ2-7; D is perhaps TRBD2 (7 bases). Deletions cut 0 bases from V and 5 bases from J, with 14 bases between. CDR1 is GTSNPN and CDR2 is SVGIG in the germline V gene (reference sequence). CDR3 length equals 14 residues. CDR3 loop: CAWSVPGGNNEQYF. In DNA form, the CDR3 reads TGTGCCTGGAGTGTACCGGGGGGCAATAACGAGCAGTACTTC. Full variable domain (remainder filled in from reference TRBV30 and TRBJ2-7): SQTIHQWPATLVQPVGSPLSLECTVEGTSNPNLYWYRQAAGRGLQLLFYSVGIGQISSEVPQNLSASRPQDRQFILSSKKLLLSDSGFYLCAWSVPGGNNEQYFGPGTRLTVT.

V is TRBV18 and J is TRBJ2-7; 7 bases align to TRBD1. CDR1 KGHSH and CDR2 LQKENI come from the germline V gene. There are 14 residues in the CDR3. V lost 3 bases and J lost 6; bases outside the gene matches: 8. The CDR3 DNA follows: TGTGCCAGCTCACCGTGGGACAGTATTGTCGAGCAGTACTTC. Translation: CASSPWDSIVEQYF.

The V and J genes are TRBV5-1 and TRBJ2-1; unclear D gene. V was pared by 2 bases and J by 4 bases, with 7 bases between. The CDR3 consists of 13 residues. Germline CDR1 is SGHRS and CDR2 is YFSETQ. CDR3 nucleotides: TGCGCCAGCAGCTTTCCGGAGTACAATGAGCAGTTCTTC. Translated, it gives CASSFPEYNEQFF.

This chain joins TRBV4-3 and TRBJ2-3; D perhaps matches TRBD2 (6 bases). The CDR3 totals 17 residues. CDR1 and CDR2 from the germline V gene are LGHNA and YSLEER. V was clipped by 1 base and J by 0 bases, with 14 bases between them. CDR3 amino acids: CASSQGAGRSSTDTQYF. The CDR3 nucleotides are TGCGCCAGCAGCCAAGGTGCGGGACGATCTAGCACAGATACGCAGTATTTT.

This chain joins TRBV6-5 and TRBJ2-4, with D hard to call. The germline V gene has CDR1 MNHEY and CDR2 SVGAGI. V lost 0 bases, J lost 6 bases, and 6 bases lay in between. This CDR3 spans 13 amino acids. CDR3 region: CASSYSRINIQYF. CDR3 in DNA: TGTGCCAGCAGTTACTCGCGTATAAACATTCAGTACTTC.

The gene calls are TRBV4-2 and TRBJ1-1, with D possibly matching TRBD1 (5 bases). Trimming cost V 4 bases and J 5 bases, with 11 bases left between them. The CDR3 spans 13 residues. Germline V lookup: CDR1 LGHNA, CDR2 YNFKEQ. The CDR3 DNA reads as TGTGCCAGCAGCCGAGCAGGGATAACTGAAGCTTTCTTT. Amino acid sequence: CASSRAGITEAFF.